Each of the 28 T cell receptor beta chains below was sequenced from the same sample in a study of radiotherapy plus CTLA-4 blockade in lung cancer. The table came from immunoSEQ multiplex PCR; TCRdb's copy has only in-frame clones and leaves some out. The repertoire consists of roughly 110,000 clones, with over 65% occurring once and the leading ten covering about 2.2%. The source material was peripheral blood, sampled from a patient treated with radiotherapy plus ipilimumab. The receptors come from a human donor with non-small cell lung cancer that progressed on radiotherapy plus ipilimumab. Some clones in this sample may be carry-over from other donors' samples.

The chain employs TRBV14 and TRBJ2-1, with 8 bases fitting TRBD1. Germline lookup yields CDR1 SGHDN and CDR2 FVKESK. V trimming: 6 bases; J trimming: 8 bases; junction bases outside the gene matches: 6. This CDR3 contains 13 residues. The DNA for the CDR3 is TGTGCCAGCAGTCAAAACAGGGGGGATGAGCAGTTCTTC. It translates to CASSQNRGDEQFF.

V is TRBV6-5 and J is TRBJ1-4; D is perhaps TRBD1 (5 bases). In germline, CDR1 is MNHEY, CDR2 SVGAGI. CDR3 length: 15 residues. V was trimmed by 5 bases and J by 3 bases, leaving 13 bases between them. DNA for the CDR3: TGTGCCAGCAGTCAACGACAGACCCCTAATGAAAAACTGTTTTTT. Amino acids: CASSQRQTPNEKLFF.

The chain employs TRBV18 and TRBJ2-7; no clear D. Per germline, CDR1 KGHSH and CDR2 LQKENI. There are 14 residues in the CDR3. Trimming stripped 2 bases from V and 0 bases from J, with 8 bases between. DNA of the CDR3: TGTGCCAGCTCACCATCCGTGGACTCCTACGAGCAGTACTTC. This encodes CASSPSVDSYEQYF.

The CDR3 reads CASSLDRYSMNTEAFF. CDR3 in DNA: TGTGCCAGCAGTTTAGATCGTTATTCTATGAACACTGAAGCTTTCTTT. The chain combines TRBV28 with TRBJ1-1; D remains unclear. The germline V and J ends were trimmed by 2 bases and 0 bases, with 13 bases remaining between them. The germline V gene has CDR1 MDHEN and CDR2 SYDVKM. The CDR3 has 16 amino acids.

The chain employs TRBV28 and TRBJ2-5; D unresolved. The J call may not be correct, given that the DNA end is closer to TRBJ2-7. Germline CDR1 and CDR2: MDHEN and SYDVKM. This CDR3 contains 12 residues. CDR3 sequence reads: CAISGSSYEQYF. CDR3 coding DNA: TGTGCCATCTCGGGCTCCTCCTACGAGCAGTACTTC.

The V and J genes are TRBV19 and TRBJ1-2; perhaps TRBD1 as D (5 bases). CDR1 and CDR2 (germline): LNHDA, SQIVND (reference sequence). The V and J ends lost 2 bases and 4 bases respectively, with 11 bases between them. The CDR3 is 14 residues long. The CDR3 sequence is CASSISGHVYGYTF. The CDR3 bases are TGTGCCAGTAGTATATCTGGACACGTCTATGGCTACACCTTC.

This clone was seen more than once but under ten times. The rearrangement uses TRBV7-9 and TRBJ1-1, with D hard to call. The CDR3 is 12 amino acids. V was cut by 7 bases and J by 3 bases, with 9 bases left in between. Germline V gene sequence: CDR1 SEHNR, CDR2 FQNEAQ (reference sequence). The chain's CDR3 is CASTEGYTEAFF. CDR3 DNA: TGTGCCAGCACCGAGGGATACACTGAAGCTTTCTTT.

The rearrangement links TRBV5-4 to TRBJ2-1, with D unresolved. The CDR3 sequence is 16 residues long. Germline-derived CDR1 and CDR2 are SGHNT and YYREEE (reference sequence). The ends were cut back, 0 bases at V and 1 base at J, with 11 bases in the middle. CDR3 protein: CASSLDGPASYNEQFF. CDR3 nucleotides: TGTGCCAGCAGCTTGGACGGCCCGGCTTCCTACAATGAGCAGTTCTTC.

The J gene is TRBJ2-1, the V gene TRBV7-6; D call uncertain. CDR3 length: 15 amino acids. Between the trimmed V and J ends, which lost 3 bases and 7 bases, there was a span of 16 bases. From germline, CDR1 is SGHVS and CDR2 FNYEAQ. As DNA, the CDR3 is TGTGCCAGCAGCTTTATTAGTCCAGTTGGGAATGAGCAGTTCTTC. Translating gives CASSFISPVGNEQFF.

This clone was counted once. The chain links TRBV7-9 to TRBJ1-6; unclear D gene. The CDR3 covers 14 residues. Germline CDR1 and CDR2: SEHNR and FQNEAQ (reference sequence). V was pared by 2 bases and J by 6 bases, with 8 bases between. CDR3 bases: TGTGCCAGCAGCTTAAACAGCTTTAATTCACCCCTCCACTTT. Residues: CASSLNSFNSPLHF.

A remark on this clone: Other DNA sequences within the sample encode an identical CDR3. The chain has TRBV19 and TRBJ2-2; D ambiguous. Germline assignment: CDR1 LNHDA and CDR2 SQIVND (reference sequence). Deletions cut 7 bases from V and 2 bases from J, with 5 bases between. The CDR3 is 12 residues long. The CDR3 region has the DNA TGTGCCAGTACCTTAAACACCGGGGAGCTGTTTTTT. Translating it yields CASTLNTGELFF.

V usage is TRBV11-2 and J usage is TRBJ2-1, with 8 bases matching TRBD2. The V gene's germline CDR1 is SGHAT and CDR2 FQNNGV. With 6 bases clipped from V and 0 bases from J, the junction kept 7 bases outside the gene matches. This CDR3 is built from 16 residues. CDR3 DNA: TGTGCCAGCAGTCGGGGGGGCTATAGCTCCTACAATGAGCAGTTCTTC. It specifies CASSRGGYSSYNEQFF.

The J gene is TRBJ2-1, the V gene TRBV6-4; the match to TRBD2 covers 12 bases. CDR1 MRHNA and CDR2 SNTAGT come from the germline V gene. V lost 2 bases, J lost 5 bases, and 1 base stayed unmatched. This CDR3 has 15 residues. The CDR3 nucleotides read TGTGCCAGCAGTGACCTAGCGGGGGGGCACAATGAGCAGTTCTTC. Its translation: CASSDLAGGHNEQFF.

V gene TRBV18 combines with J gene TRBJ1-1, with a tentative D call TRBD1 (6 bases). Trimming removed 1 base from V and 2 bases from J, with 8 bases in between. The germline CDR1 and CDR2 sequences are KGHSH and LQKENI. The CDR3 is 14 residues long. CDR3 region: CASSPQGGNTEAFF. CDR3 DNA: TGTGCCAGCTCACCACAGGGGGGAAACACTGAAGCTTTCTTT. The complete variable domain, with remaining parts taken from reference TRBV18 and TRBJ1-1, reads NAGVMQNPRHLVRRRGQEARLRCSPMKGHSHVYWYRQLPEEGLKFMVYLQKENIIDESGMPKERFSAEFPKEGPSILRIQQVVRGDSAAYFCASSPQGGNTEAFFGQGTRLTVV.

In DNA, the CDR3 is TGTGCCAGCAGCAACCGGGACAGGAACCAAGAGACCCAGTACTTC. Translating it yields CASSNRDRNQETQYF. The rearrangement uses TRBV7-2 and TRBJ2-5; 8 nucleotides line up with TRBD1. CDR1 is SGHTA and CDR2 is FQGNSA in the germline V gene. The ends lost 5 bases at V and 0 bases at J; junction bases unmatched: 5. The CDR3 is 15 amino acids.

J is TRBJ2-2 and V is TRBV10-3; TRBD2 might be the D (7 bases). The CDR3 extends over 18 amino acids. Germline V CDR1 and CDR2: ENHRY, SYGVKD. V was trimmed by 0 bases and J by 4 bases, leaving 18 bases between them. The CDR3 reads CAISESGGGGRGTGELFF. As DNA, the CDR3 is TGTGCCATCAGTGAGTCGGGTGGCGGGGGCCGGGGCACCGGGGAGCTGTTTTTT.

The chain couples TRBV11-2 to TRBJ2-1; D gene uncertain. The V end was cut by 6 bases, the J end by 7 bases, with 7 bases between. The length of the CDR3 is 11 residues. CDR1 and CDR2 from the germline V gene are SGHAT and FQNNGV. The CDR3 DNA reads TGTGCCAGCAGTTGGGGTAATGAGCAGTTCTTC. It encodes CASSWGNEQFF.

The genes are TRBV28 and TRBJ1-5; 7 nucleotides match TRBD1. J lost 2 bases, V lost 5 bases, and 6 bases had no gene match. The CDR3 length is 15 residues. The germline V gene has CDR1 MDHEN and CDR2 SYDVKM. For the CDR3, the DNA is TGTGCCAGCAGTAAAAACAGGGGCGGCAATCAGCCCCAGCATTTT. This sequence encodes CASSKNRGGNQPQHF.

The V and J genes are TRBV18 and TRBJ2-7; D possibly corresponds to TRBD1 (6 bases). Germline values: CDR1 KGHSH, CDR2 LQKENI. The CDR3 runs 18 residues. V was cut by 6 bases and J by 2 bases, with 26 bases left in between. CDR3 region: CASSPYGPGAQVTYEQYF. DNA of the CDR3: TGTGCCAGCTCCCCCTATGGGCCAGGGGCGCAGGTCACCTACGAGCAGTACTTC.

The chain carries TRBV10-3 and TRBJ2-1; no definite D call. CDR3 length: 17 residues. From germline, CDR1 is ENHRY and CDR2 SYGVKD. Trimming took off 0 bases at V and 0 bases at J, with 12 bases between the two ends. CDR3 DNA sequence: TGTGCCATCAGTGAGTCTGGGCAGTTGAGCTCCTACAATGAGCAGTTCTTC. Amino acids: CAISESGQLSSYNEQFF.

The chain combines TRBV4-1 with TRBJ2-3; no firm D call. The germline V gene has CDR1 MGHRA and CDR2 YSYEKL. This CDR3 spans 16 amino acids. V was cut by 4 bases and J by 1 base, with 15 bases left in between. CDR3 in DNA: TGCGCCAGCAGCCGCACCCCATGGCAGCGCACAGATACGCAGTATTTT. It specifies CASSRTPWQRTDTQYF.

CDR3 loop: CASSRGTVADYEQYF. The CDR3 nucleotides read TGTGCCAGCTCACGGGGGACAGTGGCCGACTACGAGCAGTACTTC. The rearrangement links TRBV18 to TRBJ2-7; 7 bases map to TRBD1. V lost 4 bases to trimming and J lost 3 bases; unmatched junction nucleotides: 9. CDR3 length: 15 amino acids. Germline-derived CDR1 and CDR2 are KGHSH and LQKENI.

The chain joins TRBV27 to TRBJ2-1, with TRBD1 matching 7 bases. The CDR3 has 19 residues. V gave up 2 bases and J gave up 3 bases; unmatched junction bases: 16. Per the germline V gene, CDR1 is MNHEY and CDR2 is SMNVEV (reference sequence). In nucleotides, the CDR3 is TGTGCCAGCAGTTTAACTCGATGGGCGTGGACAGGAAACTACAATGAGCAGTTCTTC. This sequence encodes CASSLTRWAWTGNYNEQFF.

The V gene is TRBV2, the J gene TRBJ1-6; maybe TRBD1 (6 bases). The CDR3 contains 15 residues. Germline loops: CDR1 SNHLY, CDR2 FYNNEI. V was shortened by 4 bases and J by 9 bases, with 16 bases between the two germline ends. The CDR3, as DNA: TGTGCCAGCAGTGGGGGGCAGGCTAAAGGTTCACCCCTCCACTTT. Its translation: CASSGGQAKGSPLHF.

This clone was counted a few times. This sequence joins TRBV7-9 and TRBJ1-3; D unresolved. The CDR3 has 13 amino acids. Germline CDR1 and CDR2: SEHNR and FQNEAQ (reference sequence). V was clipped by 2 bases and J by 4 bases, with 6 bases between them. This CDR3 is CASSLLLGNTIYF. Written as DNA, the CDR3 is TGTGCCAGCAGCTTACTGTTAGGAAACACCATATATTTT.

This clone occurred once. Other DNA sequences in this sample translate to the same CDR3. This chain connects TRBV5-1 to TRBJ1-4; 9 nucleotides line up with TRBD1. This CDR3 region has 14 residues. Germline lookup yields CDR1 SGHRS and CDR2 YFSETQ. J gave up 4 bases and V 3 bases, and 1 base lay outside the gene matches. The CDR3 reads CASSSGQGNEKLFF. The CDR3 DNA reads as TGCGCCAGCAGCTCGGGACAGGGTAATGAAAAACTGTTTTTT.

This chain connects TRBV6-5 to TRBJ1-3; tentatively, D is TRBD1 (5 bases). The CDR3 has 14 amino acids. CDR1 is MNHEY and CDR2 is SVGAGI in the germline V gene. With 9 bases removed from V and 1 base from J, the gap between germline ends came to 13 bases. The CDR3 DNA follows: TGTGCCAGTACCAAATCAGGGTCTGGAAACACCATATATTTT. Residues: CASTKSGSGNTIYF.

The CDR3 bases are TGTGCCAGCAGCCCCCGGGCGTTCACCGGGGAGCTGTTTTTT. Translating it yields CASSPRAFTGELFF. The gene calls are TRBV11-1 and TRBJ2-2; D not resolved. Germline CDR1 SGHAT, CDR2 FQDESV (reference sequence). This CDR3 contains 14 residues. Trimming removed 5 bases from V and 4 bases from J, with 11 bases in between.